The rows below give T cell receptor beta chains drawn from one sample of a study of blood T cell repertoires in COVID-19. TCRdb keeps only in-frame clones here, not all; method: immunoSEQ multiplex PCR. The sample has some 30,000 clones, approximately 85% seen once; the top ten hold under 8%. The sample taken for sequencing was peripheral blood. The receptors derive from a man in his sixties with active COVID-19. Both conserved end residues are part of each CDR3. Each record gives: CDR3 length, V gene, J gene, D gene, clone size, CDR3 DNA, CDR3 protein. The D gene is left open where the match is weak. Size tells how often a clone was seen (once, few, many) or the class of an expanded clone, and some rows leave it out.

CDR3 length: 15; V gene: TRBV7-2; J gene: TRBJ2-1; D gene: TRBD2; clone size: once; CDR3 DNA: TGTGCCAGCAGCTTAGAAGGGACTAGCAGGAATGAGCAGTTCTTC; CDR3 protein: CASSLEGTSRNEQFF
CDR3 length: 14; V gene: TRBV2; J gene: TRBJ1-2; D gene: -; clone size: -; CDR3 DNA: TGTGCCAGCAGCCTGGACGGAGGCCTCTATGGCTACACCTTC; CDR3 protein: CASSLDGGLYGYTF
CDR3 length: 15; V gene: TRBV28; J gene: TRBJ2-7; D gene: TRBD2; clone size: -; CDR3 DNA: TGTGCCAGCACCTCTAGCGGGGGTGGTAGTTACGAGCAGTACTTC; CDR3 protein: CASTSSGGGSYEQYF
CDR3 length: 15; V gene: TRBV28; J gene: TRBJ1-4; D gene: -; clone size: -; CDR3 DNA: TGTGCCAGCAGTTTGGGGGGGGCAACTAATGAAAAACTGTTTTTT; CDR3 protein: CASSLGGATNEKLFF
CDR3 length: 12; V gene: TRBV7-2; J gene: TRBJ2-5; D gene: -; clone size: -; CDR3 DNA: TGTGCCAGCAGCATCCTCCAAGAGACCCAGTACTTC; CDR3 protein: CASSILQETQYF
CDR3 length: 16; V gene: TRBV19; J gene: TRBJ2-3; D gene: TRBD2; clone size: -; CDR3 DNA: TGTGCCAGTAGTATCCCAAATAGCGGGAAGTCAGATACGCAGTATTTT; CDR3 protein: CASSIPNSGKSDTQYF
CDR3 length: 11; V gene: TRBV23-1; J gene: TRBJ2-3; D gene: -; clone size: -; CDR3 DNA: TGCGCCAGCTCCTACGCGGTTACGCAGTATTTT; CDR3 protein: CASSYAVTQYF
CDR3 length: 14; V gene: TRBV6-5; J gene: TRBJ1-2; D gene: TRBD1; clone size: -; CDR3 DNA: TGTGCCAGCAGATTCGGACAGGCCAGCTATGGCTACACCTTC; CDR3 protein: CASRFGQASYGYTF
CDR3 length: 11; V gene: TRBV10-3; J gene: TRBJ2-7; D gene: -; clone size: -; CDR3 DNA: TGTGCCATCAGTGGTTCTTACGAGCAGTACTTC; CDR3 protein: CAISGSYEQYF
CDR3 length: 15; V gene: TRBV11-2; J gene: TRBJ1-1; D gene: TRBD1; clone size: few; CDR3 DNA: TGTGCCAGCAGCCCGGGACAGGGTAGTGAGACTGAAGCTTTCTTT; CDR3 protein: CASSPGQGSETEAFF
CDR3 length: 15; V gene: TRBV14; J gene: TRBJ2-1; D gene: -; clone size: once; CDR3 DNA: TGTGCCAGCAGCCCTCTCGGACTCTCCTACAATGAGCAGTTCTTC; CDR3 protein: CASSPLGLSYNEQFF
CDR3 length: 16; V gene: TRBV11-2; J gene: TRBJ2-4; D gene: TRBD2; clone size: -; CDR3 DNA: TGTGCCAGCAGCTTATGGGACCGGGGGGGCAAAAACATTCAGTACTTC; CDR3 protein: CASSLWDRGGKNIQYF
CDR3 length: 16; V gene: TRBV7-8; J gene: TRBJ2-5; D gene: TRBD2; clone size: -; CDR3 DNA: TGTGCCAGCAGCTTAGGGCCTAGCGGGAGCTGGGGGACCCAGTACTTC; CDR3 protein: CASSLGPSGSWGTQYF
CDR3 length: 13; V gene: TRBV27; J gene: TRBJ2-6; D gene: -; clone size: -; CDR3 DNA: TGTGCCAGCAGCCTCTCTGGGGCCAACGTCCTGACTTTC; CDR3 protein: CASSLSGANVLTF
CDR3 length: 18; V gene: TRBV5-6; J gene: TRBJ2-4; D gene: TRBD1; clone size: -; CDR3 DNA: TGTGCCAGCAGCCCCTTCGAGTCAGGGGGCTTATCCAAAAACATTCAGTACTTC; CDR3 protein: CASSPFESGGLSKNIQYF
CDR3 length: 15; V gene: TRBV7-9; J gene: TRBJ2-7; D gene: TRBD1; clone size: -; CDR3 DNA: TGTGCCAGCAGCCGAGCCGCGGGACAGGGGGGCGAGCAGTACTTC; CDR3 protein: CASSRAAGQGGEQYF
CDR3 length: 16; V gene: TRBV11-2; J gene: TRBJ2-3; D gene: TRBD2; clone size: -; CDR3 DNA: TGTGCCAGCAGCCCCGACGCCGGGACTAGATCCTATACGCAGTATTTT; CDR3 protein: CASSPDAGTRSYTQYF
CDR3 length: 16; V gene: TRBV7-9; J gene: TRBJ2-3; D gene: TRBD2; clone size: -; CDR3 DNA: TGTGCCAGCAGCTTAGGGCGGGAGGTTAGCACAGATACGCAGTATTTT; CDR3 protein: CASSLGREVSTDTQYF
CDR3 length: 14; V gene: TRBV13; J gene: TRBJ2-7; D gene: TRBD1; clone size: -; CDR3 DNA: TGTGCCAGCAGCTCCGGACGGACAGGCTGGGAGCAGTACTTC; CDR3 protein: CASSSGRTGWEQYF
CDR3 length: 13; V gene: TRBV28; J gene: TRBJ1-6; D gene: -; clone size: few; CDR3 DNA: TGTGCCAGCAGCCGCAGTAATAATTCACCCCTCCACTTT; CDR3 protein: CASSRSNNSPLHF
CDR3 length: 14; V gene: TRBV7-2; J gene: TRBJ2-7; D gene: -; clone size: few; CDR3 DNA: TGTGCCAGCAGCTTTTCGGCAGGGAGGTACGAGCAGTACTTC; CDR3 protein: CASSFSAGRYEQYF
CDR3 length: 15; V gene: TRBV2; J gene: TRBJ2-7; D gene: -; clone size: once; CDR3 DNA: TGTGCCAGCAGTGACGCCCGGGAGCGCTACTACGAGCAGTACTTC; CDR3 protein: CASSDARERYYEQYF
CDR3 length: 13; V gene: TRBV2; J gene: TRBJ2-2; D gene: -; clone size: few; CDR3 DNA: TGTGCCAGCAGAATGACACGGACCGGGGAGCTGTTTTTT; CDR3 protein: CASRMTRTGELFF
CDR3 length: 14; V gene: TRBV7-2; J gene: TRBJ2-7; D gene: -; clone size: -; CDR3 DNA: TGTGCCAGCAGCTTAGGGCGGTCCTCCTACGAGCAGTACTTC; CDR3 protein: CASSLGRSSYEQYF
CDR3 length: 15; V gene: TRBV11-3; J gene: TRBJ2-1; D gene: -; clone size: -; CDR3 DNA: TGTGCCAGCAGCTTAGGTACCAGGGGGGACAATGAGCAGTTCTTC; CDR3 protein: CASSLGTRGDNEQFF
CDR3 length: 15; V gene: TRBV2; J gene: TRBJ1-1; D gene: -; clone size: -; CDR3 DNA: TGTGCCAGCAGTCAGGTGTCAGTCATGAACACTGAAGCTTTCTTT; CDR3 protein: CASSQVSVMNTEAFF
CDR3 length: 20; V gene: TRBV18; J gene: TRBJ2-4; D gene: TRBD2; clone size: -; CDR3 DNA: TGTGCCAGCTCACCCTACTCCGGGACTAGCGGGAGGGAGATCAAAAACATTCAGTACTTC; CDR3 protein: CASSPYSGTSGREIKNIQYF
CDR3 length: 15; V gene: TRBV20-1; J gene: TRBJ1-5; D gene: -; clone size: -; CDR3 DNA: TGCAGTGCTAGTTCCCTCGTCGGTAGCAATCAGCCCCAGCATTTT; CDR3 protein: CSASSLVGSNQPQHF
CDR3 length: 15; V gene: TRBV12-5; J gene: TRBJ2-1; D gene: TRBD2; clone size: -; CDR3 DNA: TGTGCTAGTGGTTGGGGACTAGCGGACAACAATGAGCAGTTCTTC; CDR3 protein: CASGWGLADNNEQFF
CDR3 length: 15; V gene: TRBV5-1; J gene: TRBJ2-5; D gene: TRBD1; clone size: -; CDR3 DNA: TGCGCCAGCAGCTTGCAGACAGGGGAAGGGGAGACCCAGTACTTC; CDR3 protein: CASSLQTGEGETQYF
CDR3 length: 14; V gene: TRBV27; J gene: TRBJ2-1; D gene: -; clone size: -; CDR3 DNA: TGTGCCAGCAGTTTAGCGGGGCTCTACAATGAGCAGTTCTTC; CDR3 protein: CASSLAGLYNEQFF
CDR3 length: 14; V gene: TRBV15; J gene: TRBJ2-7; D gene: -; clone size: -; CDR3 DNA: TGTGCCACCAGCAGAGGGGGAGAAGCCGCCGAGCAGTACTTC; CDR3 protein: CATSRGGEAAEQYF
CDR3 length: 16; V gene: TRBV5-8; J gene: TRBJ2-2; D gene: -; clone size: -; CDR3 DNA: TGTGCCAGCAGCTTCAGGGCATGGGGGACTGGCGGGGAGCTGTTTTTT; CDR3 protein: CASSFRAWGTGGELFF
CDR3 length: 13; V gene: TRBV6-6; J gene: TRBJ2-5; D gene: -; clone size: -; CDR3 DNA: TGTGCCAGCAGGGACAGCGGGACAGAGACCCAGTACTTC; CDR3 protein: CASRDSGTETQYF
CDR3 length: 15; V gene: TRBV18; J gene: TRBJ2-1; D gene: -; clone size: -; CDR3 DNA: TGTGCCAGCTCACCGGGAGAGGGAAGGAGTGATGAGCAGTTCTTC; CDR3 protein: CASSPGEGRSDEQFF
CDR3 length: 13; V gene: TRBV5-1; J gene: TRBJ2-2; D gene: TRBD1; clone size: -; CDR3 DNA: TGCGCCAGCAGCCAGGGGGCAGACGGGGAGCTGTTTTTT; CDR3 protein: CASSQGADGELFF
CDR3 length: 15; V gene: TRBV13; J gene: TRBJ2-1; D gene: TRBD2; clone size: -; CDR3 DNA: TGTGCCAGCAGGGCCCAGCGGGAGGGCTACAATGAGCAGTTCTTC; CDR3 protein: CASRAQREGYNEQFF
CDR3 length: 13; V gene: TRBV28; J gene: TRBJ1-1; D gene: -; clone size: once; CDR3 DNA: TGTGCCAGCAGCCCGCCCGGGAACACTGAAGCTTTCTTT; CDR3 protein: CASSPPGNTEAFF
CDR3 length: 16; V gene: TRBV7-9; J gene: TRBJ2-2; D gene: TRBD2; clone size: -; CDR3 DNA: TGTGCCAGCAGCCTGGATCTAGGACTAGCATCCGGGGAGCTGTTTTTT; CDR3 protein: CASSLDLGLASGELFF
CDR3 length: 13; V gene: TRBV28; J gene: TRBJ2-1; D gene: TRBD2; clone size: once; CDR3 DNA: TGTGCCAGCCTCGCCTCGACTAGCTACGAGCAGTTCTTC; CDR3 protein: CASLASTSYEQFF
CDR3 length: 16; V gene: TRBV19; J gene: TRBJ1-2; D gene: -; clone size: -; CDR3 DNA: TGTGCCAGTAGTACGATGGACAGAACTTCTAACTATGGCTACACCTTC; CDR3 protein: CASSTMDRTSNYGYTF
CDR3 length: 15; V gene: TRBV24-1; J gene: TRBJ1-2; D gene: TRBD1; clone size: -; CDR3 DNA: TGTGCCACCAGCTCCCTGGACAGGGGGCATGGTGGCTACACCTTC; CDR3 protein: CATSSLDRGHGGYTF